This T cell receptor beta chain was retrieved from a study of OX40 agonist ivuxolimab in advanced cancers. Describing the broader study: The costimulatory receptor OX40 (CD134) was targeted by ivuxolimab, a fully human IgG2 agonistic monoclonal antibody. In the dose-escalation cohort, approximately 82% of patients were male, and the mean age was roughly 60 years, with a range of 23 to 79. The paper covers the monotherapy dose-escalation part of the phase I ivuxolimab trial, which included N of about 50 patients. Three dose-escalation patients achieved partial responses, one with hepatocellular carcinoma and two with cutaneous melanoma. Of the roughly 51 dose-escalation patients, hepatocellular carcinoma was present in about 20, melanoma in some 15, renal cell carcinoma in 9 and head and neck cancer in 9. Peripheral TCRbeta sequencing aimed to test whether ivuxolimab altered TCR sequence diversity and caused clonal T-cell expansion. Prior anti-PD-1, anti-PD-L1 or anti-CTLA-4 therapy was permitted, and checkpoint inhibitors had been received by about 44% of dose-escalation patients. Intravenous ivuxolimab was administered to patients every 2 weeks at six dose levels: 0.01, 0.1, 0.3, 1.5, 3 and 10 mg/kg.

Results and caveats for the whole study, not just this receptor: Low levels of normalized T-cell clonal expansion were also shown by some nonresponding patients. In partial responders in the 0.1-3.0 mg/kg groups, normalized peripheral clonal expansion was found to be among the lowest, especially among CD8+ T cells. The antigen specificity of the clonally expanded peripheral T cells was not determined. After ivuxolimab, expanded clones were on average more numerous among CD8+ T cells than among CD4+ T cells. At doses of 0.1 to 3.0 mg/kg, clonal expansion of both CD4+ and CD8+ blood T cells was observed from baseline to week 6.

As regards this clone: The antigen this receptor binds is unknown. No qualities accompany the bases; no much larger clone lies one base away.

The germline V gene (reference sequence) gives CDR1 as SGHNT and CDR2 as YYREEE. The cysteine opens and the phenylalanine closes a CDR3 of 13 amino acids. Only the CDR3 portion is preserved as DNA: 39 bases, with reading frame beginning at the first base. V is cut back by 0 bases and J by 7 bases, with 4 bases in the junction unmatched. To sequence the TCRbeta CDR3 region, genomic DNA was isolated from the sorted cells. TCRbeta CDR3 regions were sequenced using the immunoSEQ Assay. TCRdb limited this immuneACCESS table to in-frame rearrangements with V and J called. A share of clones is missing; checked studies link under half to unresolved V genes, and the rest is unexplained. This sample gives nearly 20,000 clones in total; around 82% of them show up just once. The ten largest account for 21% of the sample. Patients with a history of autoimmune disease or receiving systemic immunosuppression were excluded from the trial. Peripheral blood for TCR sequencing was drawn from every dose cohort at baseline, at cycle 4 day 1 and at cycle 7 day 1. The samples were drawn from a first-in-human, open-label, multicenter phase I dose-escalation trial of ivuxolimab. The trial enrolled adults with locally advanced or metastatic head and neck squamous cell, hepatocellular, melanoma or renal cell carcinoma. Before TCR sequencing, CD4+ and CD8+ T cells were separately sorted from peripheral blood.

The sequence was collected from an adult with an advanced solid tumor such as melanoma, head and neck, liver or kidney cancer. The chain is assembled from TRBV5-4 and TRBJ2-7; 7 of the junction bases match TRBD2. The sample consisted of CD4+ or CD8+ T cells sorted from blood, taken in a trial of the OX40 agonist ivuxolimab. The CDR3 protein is CASSLGTSWEQYF. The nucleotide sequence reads TGTGCCAGCAGCTTGGGGACTAGTTGGGAGCAGTACTTC.